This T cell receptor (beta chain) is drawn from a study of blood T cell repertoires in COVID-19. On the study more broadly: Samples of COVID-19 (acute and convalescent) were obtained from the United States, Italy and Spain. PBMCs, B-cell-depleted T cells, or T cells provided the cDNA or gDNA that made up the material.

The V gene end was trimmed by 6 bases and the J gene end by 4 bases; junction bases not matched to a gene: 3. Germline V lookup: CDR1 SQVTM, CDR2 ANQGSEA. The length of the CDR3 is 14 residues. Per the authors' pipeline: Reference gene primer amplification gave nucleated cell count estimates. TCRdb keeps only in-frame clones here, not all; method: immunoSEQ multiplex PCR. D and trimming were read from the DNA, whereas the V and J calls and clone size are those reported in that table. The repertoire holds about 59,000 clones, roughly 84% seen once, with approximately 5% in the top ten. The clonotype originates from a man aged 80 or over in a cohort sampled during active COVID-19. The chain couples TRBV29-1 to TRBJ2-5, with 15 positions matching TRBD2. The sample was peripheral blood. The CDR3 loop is CSVGGLAGGETQYF. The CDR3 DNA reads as TGCAGCGTCGGGGGACTAGCGGGAGGAGAGACCCAGTACTTC.